Shown below are 29 T cell receptor beta chains from a single sample sequenced in a study of graft-versus-host responses after intestinal transplantation. What these receptors recognize is not known. Here immunoSEQ multiplex PCR was the method, and the copy in TCRdb shows in-frame clones only, minus some. The sample has 100,000 to 140,000 clones; approximately 90% are singletons. This sample comprised unstimulated CD4+ T cells sorted from spleen or lymph node cells, obtained before transplant. The receptor set was obtained from a human donor who was the organ donor for an intestinal transplant.

The sample holds one count of this clone. The chain combines TRBV9 with TRBJ1-4, with D perhaps matching TRBD1 (5 bases). This CDR3 comprises 14 residues. The germline V gene encodes CDR1 SGDLS and CDR2 YYNGEE. Between the trimmed V and J ends, which lost 0 bases and 7 bases, there was a span of 10 bases. CDR3 coding DNA: TGTGCCAGCAGCGTAGCATTGAGGGGTGAAAAACTGTTTTTT. Its translation is CASSVALRGEKLFF.

The chain is built from TRBV11-2 and TRBJ1-4; unclear D gene. With 5 bases removed from V and 6 bases from J, the gap between germline ends came to 13 bases. The CDR3 extends over 14 amino acids. Germline CDR1 and CDR2: SGHAT and FQNNGV. The CDR3 loop is CASSPLSWDEKLFF. The CDR3 DNA reads TGTGCCAGCAGCCCACTGTCATGGGATGAAAAACTGTTTTTT. Full variable domain (missing parts from reference TRBV11-2 and TRBJ1-4): EAGVAQSPRYKIIEKRQSVAFWCNPISGHATLYWYQQILGQGPKLLIQFQNNGVVDDSQLPKDRFSAERLKGVDSTLKIQPAKLEDSAVYLCASSPLSWDEKLFFGSGTQLSVL.

J is TRBJ2-3 and V is TRBV19; no firm D call. The germline CDR1 and CDR2 sequences are LNHDA and SQIVND (reference sequence). This CDR3 has 11 residues. V lost 5 bases to trimming and J lost 6 bases, with 6 bases between them. The CDR3 loop reads CASSAGDTQYF. Written as DNA, the CDR3 is TGTGCCAGTAGTGCTGGGGATACGCAGTATTTT. The full variable domain, completed using reference TRBV19 and TRBJ2-3, is DGGITQSPKYLFRKEGQNVTLSCEQNLNHDAMYWYRQDPGQGLRLIYYSQIVNDFQKGDIAEGYSVSREKKESFPLTVTSAQKNPTAFYLCASSAGDTQYFGPGTRLTVL.

The rearrangement links TRBV6-9 to TRBJ1-1; TRBD1 matches at 8 bases. The trim removed 6 bases at V and 4 bases at J, leaving 7 bases unmatched. Germline lookup yields CDR1 MNHGY and CDR2 SVAAGI. The length of the CDR3 is 14 residues. The CDR3 is CASSSDRGITEAFF. The CDR3 region has the DNA TGTGCCAGCAGCTCAGACAGGGGAATCACTGAAGCTTTCTTT.

This clone is a singleton in its sample. The J gene is TRBJ2-6, the V gene TRBV6-6; D perhaps matches TRBD1 (6 bases). The V gene lost 4 bases and the J gene lost 3 bases, with 10 bases spanning the gap. CDR3 length equals 15 residues. The V gene's germline CDR1 is MNHNY and CDR2 SVGAGI (reference sequence). CDR3 amino acids: CASSSQGGGANVLTF. The CDR3 nucleotides are TGTGCCAGCAGTTCACAGGGTGGTGGGGCCAACGTCCTGACTTTC.

The gene calls are TRBV6-1 and TRBJ2-7, with D perhaps matching TRBD1 (5 bases). This CDR3 region has 14 residues. CDR1 and CDR2 (germline): MNHNS, SASEGT. Trimming cost V 3 bases and J 3 bases, with 12 bases left between them. The CDR3 bases are TGTGCCAGCAGTGAGTCAGGGTTCTACTACGAGCAGTACTTC. Translation gives CASSESGFYYEQYF.

The V call is TRBV6-9, the J call TRBJ1-2; tentative D call: TRBD1 (5 bases). The CDR3 sequence is 13 residues long. The V and J ends lost 3 bases and 9 bases respectively, with 14 bases between them. Germline V gives CDR1 MNHGY, CDR2 SVAAGI. In DNA form, the CDR3 reads TGTGCCAGCAGTTACTCGCAGGGTTGGAGCTACACCTTC. This sequence encodes CASSYSQGWSYTF.

The V gene is TRBV7-9, the J gene TRBJ2-7; D might be TRBD2 (6 bases). Trimming stripped 0 bases from V and 3 bases from J, with 12 bases between. The CDR3 covers 15 residues. CDR1 is SEHNR and CDR2 is FQNEAQ in the germline V gene (reference sequence). The DNA for the CDR3 is TGTGCCAGCAGCTTAGCGCTCCGGGGGAACTACGAGCAGTACTTC. Translating it yields CASSLALRGNYEQYF.

The gene calls are TRBV11-3 and TRBJ2-3, with TRBD1 identical over 8 bases. The trim removed 5 bases at V and 1 base at J, leaving 8 bases unmatched. The CDR3 contains 16 residues. Germline V CDR1 and CDR2: SGHNT, YENEEA. As DNA, the CDR3 is TGTGCCAGCAGCGTAATAACGGGACAGGGCACAGATACGCAGTATTTT. Its protein product is CASSVITGQGTDTQYF. The variable domain in full, with the rest retrieved from reference TRBV11-3 and TRBJ2-3, is EAGVVQSPRYKIIEKKQPVAFWCNPISGHNTLYWYLQNLGQGPELLIRYENEEAVDDSQLPKDRFSAERLKGVDSTLKIQPAELGDSAVYLCASSVITGQGTDTQYFGPGTRLTVL.

The V gene is TRBV4-1, the J gene TRBJ2-6; D is unresolved. The CDR3 is 21 amino acids. Trimming pared 1 base from V and 0 bases from J, leaving 22 bases between. Germline lookup yields CDR1 MGHRA and CDR2 YSYEKL. DNA of the CDR3: TGCGCCAGCAGCCAAGTTGGTATGAGTTTGACGCTATACTCTGGGGCCAACGTCCTGACTTTC. It translates to CASSQVGMSLTLYSGANVLTF.

V is TRBV7-9 and J is TRBJ2-1; the D gene is possibly TRBD2 (6 bases). Germline V gene data show CDR1 as SEHNR and CDR2 as FQNEAQ (reference sequence). The CDR3 spans 13 residues. This CDR3 reads CGGAGSSYNEQFF. CDR3 coding DNA: TGTGGCGGGGCGGGGAGCTCCTACAATGAGCAGTTCTTC.

The V gene is TRBV7-9, the J gene TRBJ2-7, with TRBD2 identical over 9 bases. Germline V gene lookup returns CDR1 SEHNR and CDR2 FQNEAQ (reference sequence). CDR3 length: 16 amino acids. With 7 bases clipped from V and 0 bases from J, the junction kept 10 bases outside the gene matches. CDR3 nucleotides: TGTGCCAGCACCATTAGCGGGGGAAGGGACTCCTACGAGCAGTACTTC. Translating gives CASTISGGRDSYEQYF.

The rearrangement joins TRBV7-8 to TRBJ2-2; the match to TRBD2 covers 11 bases. This CDR3 has 17 residues. From germline, CDR1 is SGHVS and CDR2 FQNEAQ. J was trimmed by 5 bases and V by 4 bases; bases with no gene match: 9. CDR3 sequence (DNA): TGTGCCAGCAGCTCACGGGCCACTAGCGGGAGAACCGGGGAGCTGTTTTTT. Translating gives CASSSRATSGRTGELFF. Based on the CDR3 plus reference TRBV7-8 and TRBJ2-2, the full variable domain is GAGVSQSPRYKVAKRGQDVALRCDPISGHVSLFWYQQALGQGPEFLTYFQNEAQLDKSGLPSDRFFAERPEGSVSTLKIQRTQQEDSAVYLCASSSRATSGRTGELFFGEGSRLTVL.

This sequence joins TRBV7-2 and TRBJ2-7; D perhaps matches TRBD1 (6 bases). V was shortened by 6 bases and J by 0 bases, with 15 bases between the two germline ends. The germline V gene has CDR1 SGHTA and CDR2 FQGNSA. The CDR3 covers 15 residues. The CDR3 reads CASSNLDSLSYEQYF. The CDR3 bases are TGTGCCAGCAGTAACCTGGACAGCCTCTCCTACGAGCAGTACTTC.

This chain connects TRBV5-6 to TRBJ2-3; 12 bases agree with TRBD2. This CDR3 spans 18 amino acids. CDR1 is SGHDT and CDR2 is YYEEEE in the germline V gene. The J segment lost 2 bases and the V segment lost 4 bases, leaving 11 bases of the junction unmatched. CDR3 residues: CASSPGLAGYPNTDTQYF. CDR3 nucleotides: TGTGCCAGCAGCCCCGGACTAGCGGGATACCCAAACACAGATACGCAGTATTTT.

The chain links TRBV5-5 to TRBJ2-4; D not certain. Germline-derived CDR1 and CDR2 are SGHKS and YYEKEE (reference sequence). The CDR3 sequence is 15 residues long. The V end lost 0 bases, the J end lost 4 bases, and 11 bases lay between the germline ends. DNA of the CDR3: TGTGCCAGCAGCTTGGTGTTGTTGCAGAAAAACATTCAGTACTTC. As protein: CASSLVLLQKNIQYF.

The J gene is TRBJ2-1, the V gene TRBV7-8; 7 bases are shared with TRBD2. There are 17 residues in the CDR3. The V gene's germline CDR1 is SGHVS and CDR2 FQNEAQ. V trimming: 3 bases; J trimming: 2 bases; junction bases outside the gene matches: 10. The CDR3 bases are TGTGCCAGCAGCTTCCAGCGGGACCCGGCCCCCTACAATGAGCAGTTCTTC. Its protein product is CASSFQRDPAPYNEQFF.

This clone is a singleton in its sample. The genes are TRBV7-2 and TRBJ1-5; tentative D call: TRBD1 (5 bases). V shed 2 bases and J shed 2 bases, with 10 bases lying between them. The CDR3 is 15 amino acids. The germline V gene encodes CDR1 SGHTA and CDR2 FQGNSA. Here the CDR3 DNA reads TGTGCCAGCAGCTTAATTGGGGGAGGCAATCAGCCCCAGCATTTT. It translates to CASSLIGGGNQPQHF.

This chain links TRBV6-5 with TRBJ1-1, with D uncertain. V lost 7 bases to trimming and J lost 4 bases, with 10 bases between them. The CDR3 runs to 12 residues. Germline CDR1 MNHEY, CDR2 SVGAGI. CDR3 nucleotide sequence: TGTGCCAGCAAGGCCCCGGGCACTGAAGCTTTCTTT. It translates to CASKAPGTEAFF.

The table lists this clone with a count of one. Here the CDR3 reads CAISERQVYGYTF. Here the CDR3 DNA reads TGTGCCATCAGCGAACGACAGGTCTATGGCTACACCTTC. V is TRBV10-3 and J is TRBJ1-2, with a tentative D call TRBD1 (6 bases). Germline CDR1 and CDR2: ENHRY and SYGVKD. CDR3 length equals 13 residues. Trimming shortened V by 6 bases and J by 4 bases, and 12 bases separated the two germline ends.

J is TRBJ2-7 and V is TRBV6-1, with D possibly TRBD1 on 6 matching bases. The CDR3 totals 11 residues. Trimming took 8 bases from V and 3 from J, leaving 8 bases between them. Germline V CDR1 and CDR2: MNHNS, SASEGT. The CDR3 reads CASEGHYEQYF. The CDR3 DNA reads TGTGCCAGCGAGGGACACTACGAGCAGTACTTC.

The genes are TRBV7-9 and TRBJ2-7; TRBD1 agrees at 9 bases. J lost 4 bases, V lost 5 bases, and 3 bases had no gene match. This CDR3 contains 13 residues. Germline-derived CDR1 and CDR2 are SEHNR and FQNEAQ (reference sequence). CDR3 protein: CASSRDRVYEQYF. CDR3 sequence (DNA): TGTGCCAGCAGCCGGGACAGGGTTTACGAGCAGTACTTC.

The chain couples TRBV7-2 to TRBJ1-6; tentative D call: TRBD1 (5 bases). The germline V gene encodes CDR1 SGHTA and CDR2 FQGNSA. V gave up 2 bases and J gave up 12 bases, with 14 bases separating them. CDR3 size: 14 residues. The CDR3 sequence: CASSLLVQVRPLHF. CDR3 nucleotide sequence: TGTGCCAGCAGCTTATTAGTACAGGTCCGACCCCTCCACTTT.

The V gene is TRBV6-1, the J gene TRBJ2-5; weak D call: TRBD2 (7 bases). Germline V gives CDR1 MNHNS, CDR2 SASEGT. The CDR3 consists of 14 residues. V dropped 0 bases and J dropped 9 bases, with 14 bases sitting between them. The CDR3 DNA is TGTGCCAGCAGTGAAGCGTCGGCGGGGGCGTCCCAGTACTTC. Protein sequence: CASSEASAGASQYF.

The rearrangement joins TRBV27 to TRBJ1-2; TRBD1 agrees at 8 bases. CDR1 and CDR2 (germline): MNHEY, SMNVEV (reference sequence). The CDR3 runs to 13 residues. The J segment lost 8 bases and the V segment lost 3 bases, leaving 5 bases of the junction unmatched. The CDR3 reads CASSFSWTGGYTF. CDR3 in DNA: TGTGCCAGCAGTTTTTCTTGGACAGGGGGCTACACCTTC.

The J gene is TRBJ2-7, the V gene TRBV19, with 9 bases lining up with TRBD2. CDR1 and CDR2 from the germline V gene are LNHDA and SQIVND (reference sequence). The length of the CDR3 is 13 residues. Trimming took 6 bases from V and 5 from J; bases not matched to a gene: 5. This chain's CDR3 is CASSTSGRNEQYF. In DNA form, the CDR3 reads TGTGCCAGTAGCACCAGCGGGAGGAACGAGCAGTACTTC. Filled out from reference TRBV19 and TRBJ2-7, the complete variable domain reads DGGITQSPKYLFRKEGQNVTLSCEQNLNHDAMYWYRQDPGQGLRLIYYSQIVNDFQKGDIAEGYSVSREKKESFPLTVTSAQKNPTAFYLCASSTSGRNEQYFGPGTRLTVT.

Remarks on this clone: The junction departs from germline at one end; a sequencing error may be responsible. The chain has TRBV10-3 and TRBJ1-5; tentatively, D is TRBD1 (5 bases). Germline values: CDR1 ENHRY, CDR2 SYGVKD. There are 14 residues in the CDR3. The CDR3 DNA follows: TGTGCCAGCAGTTACTCGACAGTCGGTCAGCCCCAGCATTTT. As protein: CASSYSTVGQPQHF.

This rearrangement joins TRBV6-1 to TRBJ2-6; D ambiguous. V lost 6 bases and J lost 0, with 6 bases in between. Per germline, CDR1 MNHNS and CDR2 SASEGT. The CDR3 spans 14 residues. The CDR3 bases are TGTGCCAGCAGCCCAGGCTCTGGGGCCAACGTCCTGACTTTC. Translated: CASSPGSGANVLTF.

This clone is medium-sized. The chain carries TRBV19 and TRBJ2-4; 9 bases agree with TRBD1. The CDR3 length is 12 residues. V lost 7 bases to trimming and J lost 9 bases; unmatched junction nucleotides: 4. From germline, CDR1 is LNHDA and CDR2 SQIVND (reference sequence). The DNA for the CDR3 is TGTGCCAGTATGGGACAGGGAGGCATTCAGTACTTC. This translates into CASMGQGGIQYF.